Listed below are T cell receptor beta chains from one sample, sequenced in a study of shared clonotypes between healthy human individuals. TCRdb's table, derived via immunoSEQ multiplex PCR, lists solely in-frame clones and lacks some. The sample contains about half a million clones, roughly 80% of which appear only once. Sequencing was carried out using PBMCs. The receptor set was obtained from a woman aged 40 to 50 in good health. Some clones in this sample may be carry-over from other donors' samples. Both conserved end residues are part of each CDR3. Fields, in order: clone size, V gene, CDR3 protein. Not all rows give a size; the values are once, few, many and, for expanded clones, a class.

abundance: .; v_gene: TRBV15; CDR3aa: CATSRDRAGQPQHF
abundance: .; v_gene: TRBV15; CDR3aa: CATSSGRGPTNEKLFF
abundance: .; v_gene: TRBV7-3; CDR3aa: CASSQTNGDEQFF
abundance: .; v_gene: TRBV11-3; CDR3aa: CASSLSGGAFHEQFF
abundance: .; v_gene: TRBV6-4; CDR3aa: CASSDQGHRYTF
abundance: .; v_gene: TRBV9; CDR3aa: CASSGGLAGGRLVEQFF
abundance: .; v_gene: TRBV29-1; CDR3aa: CSVARLDRNTEAFF
abundance: .; v_gene: TRBV7-3; CDR3aa: CASSLSGSGANVLTF
abundance: .; v_gene: TRBV11-2; CDR3aa: CASSSRTSGLLRAYNEQFF
abundance: .; v_gene: TRBV9; CDR3aa: CASSVEAHGKAFF
abundance: .; v_gene: TRBV27; CDR3aa: CASSPLGGGTQHF
abundance: .; v_gene: TRBV29-1; CDR3aa: CSVLTPRKGEAFF
abundance: .; v_gene: TRBV7-2; CDR3aa: CASSAGLAYEQYF
abundance: .; v_gene: TRBV15; CDR3aa: CATSRDRAGGREQYF
abundance: .; v_gene: TRBV11-3; CDR3aa: CASSSVSGSGEQYF
abundance: few; v_gene: TRBV10-3; CDR3aa: CAISEPTGNSNQPQHF
abundance: .; v_gene: TRBV5-4; CDR3aa: CASSEDPGANVLTF
abundance: .; v_gene: TRBV4-1; CDR3aa: CASSYPGGGKYNEQFF
abundance: .; v_gene: TRBV5-1; CDR3aa: CASSRTSGAYNEQFF
abundance: few; v_gene: TRBV11-3; CDR3aa: CASSPQGGEAEQFF
abundance: .; v_gene: TRBV2; CDR3aa: CASSEGQGGTDTQYF
abundance: .; v_gene: TRBV30; CDR3aa: CALSQDWGSTEAFF
abundance: .; v_gene: TRBV6-5; CDR3aa: CASSILAGVGELFF
abundance: .; v_gene: TRBV10-3; CDR3aa: CAISDLSSVYNEQFF
abundance: .; v_gene: TRBV30; CDR3aa: CAWRRGGGGDTQYF
abundance: .; v_gene: TRBV2; CDR3aa: CASSLGGSYEQYF
abundance: .; v_gene: TRBV19; CDR3aa: CASSPRDWGDTQYF
abundance: .; v_gene: TRBV15; CDR3aa: CATSGLNGAYEQYF
abundance: few; v_gene: TRBV28; CDR3aa: CASSLATGQGDQETQYF
abundance: .; v_gene: TRBV10-1; CDR3aa: CARNTGELFF
abundance: .; v_gene: TRBV4-3; CDR3aa: CASSQGMGPHIQYF
abundance: .; v_gene: TRBV10-3; CDR3aa: CAIRGQGAEGGYTF
abundance: many; v_gene: TRBV7-9; CDR3aa: CASSLALAGDGYTF
abundance: .; v_gene: TRBV5-6; CDR3aa: CASSLVLRGTDTQYF
abundance: .; v_gene: TRBV23-1; CDR3aa: CASSQVGQKGTEAFF
abundance: .; v_gene: TRBV7-2; CDR3aa: CASTASTDTQYF
abundance: .; v_gene: TRBV29-1; CDR3aa: CSVADSNINYGYTF
abundance: few; v_gene: TRBV5-4; CDR3aa: CASSAGRQVAFF
abundance: .; v_gene: TRBV19; CDR3aa: CASSMVIGVNTEAFF
abundance: once; v_gene: TRBV30; CDR3aa: CAWSPGGLAQPQHF
abundance: .; v_gene: TRBV27; CDR3aa: CASSLEGPGYNQPQHF
abundance: .; v_gene: TRBV30; CDR3aa: CAWSPGGHMNTEAFF
abundance: .; v_gene: TRBV7-9; CDR3aa: CASSRRDRRSPIYF
abundance: .; v_gene: TRBV6-1; CDR3aa: CASSEFSVEPGELFF
abundance: .; v_gene: TRBV7-2; CDR3aa: CASSLGPEETQYF
abundance: .; v_gene: TRBV5-4; CDR3aa: CASSLPQGATNYGYTF
abundance: .; v_gene: TRBV7-9; CDR3aa: CASSLYGLTGELFF
abundance: many; v_gene: TRBV18; CDR3aa: CASSPPTSGTYEQYF
abundance: .; v_gene: TRBV7-2; CDR3aa: CASSLATGPYEQYF
abundance: .; v_gene: TRBV28; CDR3aa: CASSLAGLTQETQYF
abundance: .; v_gene: TRBV21-1; CDR3aa: CASSSRGDRENTEAFF
abundance: many; v_gene: TRBV5-4; CDR3aa: CASSRTSGSRNEQFF
abundance: once; v_gene: TRBV2; CDR3aa: CASSVLGGRSYNEQFF
abundance: .; v_gene: TRBV28; CDR3aa: CASSLWVGTGDEQYF
abundance: .; v_gene: TRBV15; CDR3aa: CATSRGQGFDQPQHF
abundance: .; v_gene: TRBV18; CDR3aa: CASSPGRGYEQYF
abundance: .; v_gene: TRBV5-1; CDR3aa: CASSPTLLAGGGDTQYF
abundance: .; v_gene: TRBV10-3; CDR3aa: CAISESLGSRNNEQFF